This TCR beta chain was sequenced in a study of blood T cell repertoires in COVID-19. About the study: Some COVID-19 samples were acute and others convalescent; all came from the United States, Italy and Spain. The analysed material was cDNA or gDNA that came from T cells, B-cell-depleted T cells, or PBMCs.

Cohort placement rested on clinical history that participants reported themselves. For recovered donors of Cohort 3, there were two negative PCRs, clearance, or symptom resolution. Method: immunoSEQ multiplex PCR; TCRdb's copy keeps in-frame clones and lacks some. Of about 250,000 clones listed, under 95% are singletons. From germline, CDR1 is ENHRY and CDR2 SYGVKD. Trimming removed 0 bases at V and 4 bases at J, with 9 bases between. The CDR3 sequence is 14 residues long. Sequences were obtained from PBMCs or T cells enriched from blood (not recorded which). This receptor was identified in a woman aged 18-29 years who had recovered from COVID-19. V and J are TRBV10-3 and TRBJ2-5; D is uncertain. The CDR3 reads CAISESTLGETQYF. As DNA, the CDR3 is TGTGCCATCAGTGAGTCGACACTGGGAGAGACCCAGTACTTC.